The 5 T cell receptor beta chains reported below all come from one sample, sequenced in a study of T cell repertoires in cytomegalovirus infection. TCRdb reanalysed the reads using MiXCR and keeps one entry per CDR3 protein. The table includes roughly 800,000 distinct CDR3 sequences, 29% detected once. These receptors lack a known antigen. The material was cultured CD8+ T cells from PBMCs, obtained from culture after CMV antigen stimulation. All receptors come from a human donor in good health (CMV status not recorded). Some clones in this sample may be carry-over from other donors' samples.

CDR3 region: CSVEVTGAGEKLFF. The CDR3 DNA reads as TGCAGCGTTGAAGTCACAGGGGCAGGCGAAAAACTGTTTTTT. V usage is TRBV29-1 and J usage is TRBJ1-4; 7 nucleotides line up with TRBD1. This CDR3 has 14 residues. The germline gives CDR1 SQVTM, CDR2 ANQGSEA. The V gene end was trimmed by 1 base and the J gene end by 8 bases; junction bases not matched to a gene: 7.

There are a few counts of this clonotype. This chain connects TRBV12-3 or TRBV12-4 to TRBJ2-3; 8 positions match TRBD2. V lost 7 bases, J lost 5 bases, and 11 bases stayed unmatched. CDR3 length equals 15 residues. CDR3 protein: CASKESSGVGDTQYF. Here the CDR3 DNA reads TGTGCCAGCAAAGAGAGTAGCGGGGTAGGAGATACGCAGTATTTT.

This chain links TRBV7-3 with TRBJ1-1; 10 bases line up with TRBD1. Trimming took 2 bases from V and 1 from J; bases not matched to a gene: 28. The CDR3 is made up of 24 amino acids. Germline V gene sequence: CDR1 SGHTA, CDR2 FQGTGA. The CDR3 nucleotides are TGTGCCAGCAGCTTACCCAATCGCCTGACAGGGGGCGAGGGGGACCCATCTAGGAACACTGAAGCTTTCTTT. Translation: CASSLPNRLTGGEGDPSRNTEAFF.

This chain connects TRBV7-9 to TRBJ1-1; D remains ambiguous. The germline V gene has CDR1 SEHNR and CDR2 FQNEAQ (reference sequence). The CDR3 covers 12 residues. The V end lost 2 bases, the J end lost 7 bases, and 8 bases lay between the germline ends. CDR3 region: CASSLLSVEAFF. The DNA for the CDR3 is TGTGCCAGCAGCTTATTGTCAGTTGAAGCTTTCTTT.

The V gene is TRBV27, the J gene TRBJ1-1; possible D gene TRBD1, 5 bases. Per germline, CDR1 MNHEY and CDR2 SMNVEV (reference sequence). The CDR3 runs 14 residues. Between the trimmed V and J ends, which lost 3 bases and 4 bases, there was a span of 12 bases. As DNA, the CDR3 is TGTGCCAGCAGTTTGAGGGGAATGACCACTGAAGCTTTCTTT. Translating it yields CASSLRGMTTEAFF.